The rows below give T cell receptor beta chains drawn from one sample of a study of human T cells and chemical hapten exposure. TCRdb re-analysed the RACE reads in MiXCR, keeping a single row per CDR3 protein. This sample has about 120,000 distinct CDR3 sequences, with about 12% found just once. Sequencing was performed on whole blood, taken in connection with sensitization to the hapten diphenylcyclopropenone (DPC). Receptor source: a woman aged 45 to 65 with alopecia areata. Some clones in this sample may be carry-over from other donors' samples. The CDR3 runs from the conserved cysteine through the conserved F or W. D genes are given only for firm matches. Only part of the rows carry a size: once, few, many, or a class if the clone is expanded.

.,TRBJ2-3,few,TRBV29-1,CSVSRTPPTDTQYF,TGCAGCGTCTCCCGAACCCCCCCCACAGATACGCAGTATTTT
.,TRBJ1-5,.,TRBV5-1,CASSFTGFNQPQHF,TGCGCCAGCAGCTTTACAGGGTTCAATCAGCCCCAGCATTTT
.,TRBJ1-1,few,TRBV18,CASSRRTEAFF,TGTGCCAGCTCGCGTCGTACTGAAGCTTTCTTT
TRBD1,TRBJ2-3,.,TRBV12-5,CASGDRGNTDTQYF,TGTGCTAGTGGGGACAGGGGAAACACAGATACGCAGTATTTT
.,TRBJ1-1,many,TRBV11-3,CASSLTKGTEAFF,TGTGCCAGCAGCTTAACTAAAGGGACTGAAGCTTTCTTT
.,TRBJ1-4,few,TRBV4-1,CASSQGVLPNEKLFF,TGCGCCAGCAGCCAAGGGGTCCTCCCTAATGAAAAACTGTTTTTT
.,TRBJ2-5,.,TRBV29-1,CSVEGPVGETQYF,TGCAGCGTCGAGGGGCCAGTGGGAGAGACCCAGTACTTC
TRBD2,TRBJ2-1,many,TRBV11-2,CASSLRLAGEANEQFF,TGTGCCAGCAGCTTACGACTAGCGGGAGAAGCCAATGAGCAGTTCTTC
.,TRBJ2-7,few,TRBV3-1,CASSRLPVYEQYF,TGTGCCAGCAGCCGTCTCCCCGTCTACGAGCAGTACTTC
.,TRBJ2-7,many,TRBV28,CASSLGKTYEQYF,TGTGCCAGCAGTTTGGGGAAAACCTACGAGCAGTACTTC
.,TRBJ1-2,.,TRBV3-1,CASSQGIRGSDTF,TGTGCCAGCAGCCAAGGAATCCGGGGTTCTGACACCTTC
TRBD2,TRBJ2-7,.,TRBV6-2/TRBV6-3,CATAPPGTTFYEQYF,TGTGCCACCGCCCCCCCCGGGACTACATTCTACGAGCAGTACTTC